This T cell receptor beta chain originates from a study of HIV-infected children after antiretroviral therapy interruption (dated by TCRdb to the late 2010s). At the level of the whole study: Eight children were included: four on planned treatment interruption and four on continuous treatment, all with CD4+ count above 500 and viral load below 50 copies/ml. The interruption group had a median age of approximately 10 years, and the continuous treatment group had a median age of around 8 years. Exposure to EBV and CMV had been recorded for most participating children. In the interruption arm, samples were obtained at week 0, week 12, end of interruption (week 24 or 48), and about 3 years after study end. For the continuous-treatment arm, samples from the corresponding weeks 0, 48 and 150 were analyzed. TCR repertoires were compared between children on planned treatment interruption and children on continuous antiretroviral treatment, alongside thymic output measurements.

Receptor amplification or capture employed 3' RACE. TCR libraries were constructed from RNA with a 3' RACE protocol that used unique molecular identifiers to correct for PCR amplification bias. Up to about 12 amplicon libraries were pooled and sequenced on an Illumina MiSeq with v2 2x250 paired-end chemistry. The paper's data handling went like this. Decombinator was used to process the reads, assigning V and J genes and CDR3 and applying barcode-based correction of errors and PCR bias. Repertoires were subsampled to equal depth before Gini coefficients were calculated with the R ineq package. CDR3 similarity was assessed with GLIPH, Hamming distance and a shared triplet metric. The public sequencing data were trimmed at Q25 with fastp and processed into clonotypes with MiXCR by TCRdb, which kept only in-frame beta chains. Every CDR3 protein is listed once, alongside the most common genes and DNA of its rows. These V and J calls rely on TCRdb rather than the paper's analysis. The sample table contains about 86,000 distinct CDR3 sequences; only one count was recorded for around 6.9% of them. The top ten clonotypes cover 0.9% to 1.4% of the sample.

Broad study findings and their caveats: The low number of patients is a limitation and the data should be interpreted with caution. An increase in the naive CD4+ Gini coefficient was observed by the end of treatment interruption, suggesting clonal expansion, and a return to baseline was observed by 3 years. Minor non-naive CD45RA+ populations, such as EMRA or stem memory cells, might be present among the sorted CD45RA+ naive cells. In naive CD4+ repertoires of PTI patients, CDR3 sharing between time points fell after interruption began; many sequences were shared between end of interruption and 3 years later.

The treatment or condition label of this sample denotes: PENTA 11 planned treatment interruption arm or continuous ART arm. The participants, all children from the United Kingdom aged 2 to 15 years, had been on at least three-drug ART for a minimum of 24 weeks. Cryopreserved PBMCs with at least 5 million viable cells were required; several candidate patients were excluded for low viable PBMC yield. Using a FACSAria III cell sorter, naive CD4+ CD45RA+ CD45RO- T cells were FACS-sorted out of thawed PBMCs. Sorted cells were fixed, and RNA was extracted using the RNeasy FFPE kit followed by the RNeasy Micro kit. A note on this clonotype: No cognate antigen has been identified for it. Per-base quality was not reported, and no clone a single base away is much larger than it.

The sample was CD45RA+ CD4+ T cells from PBMCs, pooled from several time points, taken from a donor given antiretroviral therapy, either interrupted or continuous. Interpreted using the paper, the cell subset or site label stands for: naive CD4+ CD45RA+ CD45RO- T cells. This receptor was taken from a pool of human donors with HIV.

The CDR3 region reads CSARGTGTYNEQFF. At the DNA level, the sequence is TGCAGTGCTAGAGGGACAGGAACCTACAATGAGCAGTTCTTC. The sequence joins TRBV20-1 to TRBJ2-1; 7 nucleotides in the junction match TRBD1. The germline V and J ends show losses of 1 base and 2 bases respectively, and no gene match explains 2 bases of the junction. According to the germline V gene (reference sequence), CDR1 reads DFQATT and CDR2 reads SNEGSKA. Inclusive of the bounding cysteine and phenylalanine, the CDR3 is 14 residues long. Solely the CDR3 DNA is kept, with 42 bases framed from the first base.